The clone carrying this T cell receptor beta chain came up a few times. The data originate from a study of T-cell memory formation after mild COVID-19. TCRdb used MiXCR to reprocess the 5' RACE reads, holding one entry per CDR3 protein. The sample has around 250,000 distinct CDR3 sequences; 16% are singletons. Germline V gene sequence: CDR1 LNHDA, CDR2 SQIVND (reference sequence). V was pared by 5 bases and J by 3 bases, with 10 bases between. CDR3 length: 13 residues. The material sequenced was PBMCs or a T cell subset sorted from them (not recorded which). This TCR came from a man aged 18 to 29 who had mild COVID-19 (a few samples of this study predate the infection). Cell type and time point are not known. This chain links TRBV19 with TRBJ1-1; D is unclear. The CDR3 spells CASSVVIYTEAFF. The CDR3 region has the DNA TGTGCCAGTAGTGTCGTTATATACACTGAAGCTTTCTTT.